This T cell receptor beta chain was observed in a study of T cells in Graves' hyperthyroidism and ophthalmopathy. Whole-study results and caveats: Ophthalmopathy, as predicted by the model, came a median 6.5 months after the prediction.

This clonotype was detected a few times. Its matching antigen is unknown. Pregnant or lactating patients were excluded, as were those with uncontrolled infection or other autoimmune disease. Germline V gene lookup returns CDR1 DFQATT and CDR2 SNEGSKA (reference sequence). The CDR3 totals 14 residues. Trimming pared 5 bases from V and 6 bases from J, leaving 17 bases between. RNA transcripts were the template for amplifying TCR beta CDR3 regions. First-round RT-PCR of the TCR CDR3 relied on the HTBI primer set. MiXCR, run by TCRdb on the multiplex PCR reads, gives a single entry per CDR3 protein. This table holds around 600,000 distinct CDR3 sequences, approximately 15% found once.

The specimen was blood. The sequence came from a woman aged 35 to 49 with Graves' ophthalmopathy. The chain combines TRBV20-1 with TRBJ2-4; D not resolved. The DNA of the CDR3 is TGCAGTGCTGCACAACGCCCGATCATAAACATTCAGTACTTC. Translating gives CSAAQRPIINIQYF.